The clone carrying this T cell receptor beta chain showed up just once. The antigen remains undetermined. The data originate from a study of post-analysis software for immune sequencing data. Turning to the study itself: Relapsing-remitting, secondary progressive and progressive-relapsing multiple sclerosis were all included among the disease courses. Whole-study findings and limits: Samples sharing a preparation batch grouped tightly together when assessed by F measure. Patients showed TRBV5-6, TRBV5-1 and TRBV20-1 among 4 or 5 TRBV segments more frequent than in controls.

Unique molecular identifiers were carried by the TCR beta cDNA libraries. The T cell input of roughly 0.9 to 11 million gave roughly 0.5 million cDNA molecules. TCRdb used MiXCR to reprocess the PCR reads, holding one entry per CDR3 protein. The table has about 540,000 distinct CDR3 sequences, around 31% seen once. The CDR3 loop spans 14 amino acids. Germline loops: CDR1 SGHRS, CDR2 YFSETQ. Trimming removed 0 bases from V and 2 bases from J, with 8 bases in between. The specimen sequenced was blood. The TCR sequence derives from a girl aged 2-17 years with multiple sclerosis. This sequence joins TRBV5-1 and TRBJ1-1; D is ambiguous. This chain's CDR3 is CASSLGRDNTEAFF. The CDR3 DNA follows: TGCGCCAGCAGCTTGGGACGGGATAACACTGAAGCTTTCTTT.